The sequence of this T cell receptor (beta chain) was determined in a study of T cell changes during pregnancy in multiple sclerosis. Germline V gives CDR1 LNHDA, CDR2 SQIVND (reference sequence). The CDR3 runs to 19 residues. V lost 0 bases and J 0 bases, leaving 17 bases between the germline ends. Judged by abundance, this clone is medium-sized. Only in-frame clones appear in the TCRdb table, and some are missing; sequencing was by immunoSEQ multiplex PCR. The data contain 55,000 to 70,000 clones, approximately 91% of them singletons. The V gene is TRBV19, the J gene TRBJ1-4; the D gene is possibly TRBD1 (5 bases). The sequencing used peripheral blood, collected after pregnancy. The sequence was obtained from a female donor with multiple sclerosis, enrolled in a pregnancy study. This chain's CDR3 is CASSIEGGQDTTTNEKLFF. The DNA for the CDR3 is TGTGCCAGTAGTATAGAGGGAGGGCAGGACACCACAACTAATGAAAAACTGTTTTTT.